The T cell receptor (beta chain) described here comes from a study of identical twins. Findings and limits, study-wide: Fewer insertions marked abundant cord blood beta clonotypes; young adult naive trended weakly, memory not at all.

Only healthy Caucasians were included as donors. Template switching introduced a universal primer site, and the cDNA bore unique molecular identifiers. TCRdb used MiXCR to reprocess the 5' RACE reads, holding one entry per CDR3 protein. The sample lists approximately 280,000 distinct CDR3 sequences, more than 6.5% occurring once. This clonotype was recorded a few times. As yet, its antigen is unknown. Germline CDR1 and CDR2: KGHDR and SFDVKD. V dropped 2 bases and J dropped 0 bases, with 8 bases sitting between them. This CDR3 contains 15 residues. The same sample was also studied in work on yellow fever vaccine responses in identical twins. That source reports: Reportedly, the T cell response mounted by twins to vaccine seemed partly convergent, partly personalized.

The rearrangement uses TRBV24-1 and TRBJ2-3; D gene ambiguous. The clonotype was recovered from a woman between 18 and 29 years old in good health. Sequencing was done on a sample of memory (CD45RO+) T cells sorted from blood. This CDR3 reads CATSDSFGSTDTQYF. The CDR3, as DNA: TGTGCCACCAGTGATTCTTTTGGCAGCACAGATACGCAGTATTTT.